This T cell receptor (beta chain) was recorded in a study of blood T cell repertoires in COVID-19. Study-wide background: Whether acute or convalescent, the COVID-19 samples came from the United States, Italy and Spain.

Details on this clone: The identical CDR3 is also encoded by other nucleotide sequences in the sample.

Between the trimmed V and J ends, which lost 2 bases and 1 base, there was a span of 8 bases. Looked up from germline, CDR1 is SGHRS and CDR2 is YFSETQ. CDR3 length: 14 amino acids. Per the original data handling: How many nucleated cells were present was estimated from reference gene primer amplification. TCRdb's table, derived via immunoSEQ multiplex PCR, lists solely in-frame clones and lacks some. V and J calls and clone size are copied from that table; D and trimming were computed from the DNA. The sample records more than 200,000 clones, about 85% being singletons. The chain joins TRBV5-1 to TRBJ2-3; the D gene is possibly TRBD1 (6 bases). Sequencing used peripheral blood. This receptor was identified in a man aged 35-49 years with acute or convalescent COVID-19. DNA of the CDR3: TGCGCCAGCAGCTTTGAGGGGGGCACAGATACGCAGTATTTT. Its translation: CASSFEGGTDTQYF.